The clone carrying this T cell receptor beta chain was counted between two and nine times. This entry comes from a study of beta chain features in type 1 diabetes. With 3 bases clipped from V and 6 bases from J, the junction kept 17 bases outside the gene matches. CDR1 is SGHRS, CDR2 YFSETQ, per germline. The CDR3 is made up of 18 amino acids. What was sequenced were expressed TCRB transcripts, since all of the isolated RNA had been reverse transcribed. Clones were sequenced by immunoSEQ multiplex PCR, and TCRdb holds only the in-frame ones, with some missing. The table lists 150,000 or so clones, 9% to 10% of them singletons.

This receptor was taken from a woman younger than 35 in good health. Sequencing input: central memory CD4+ T cells from blood. This rearrangement joins TRBV5-1 to TRBJ2-3; TRBD2 aligns across 9 bases. The CDR3 DNA reads as TGCGCCAGCAGCTCCGGAGGGGCTAGCGGGGTGGTAGGGGATACGCAGTATTTT. Protein: CASSSGGASGVVGDTQYF.